The T cell receptor (beta chain) described here comes from a study of vaccination effects on CD4 cells after COVID-19 (dated by TCRdb to between 2021 and 2024). The study in broad terms: Each participant received two doses of an mRNA SARS-CoV-2 vaccine, either BNT162b2 or mRNA-1273. SARS-CoV-2 spike-specific CD4+ TCR repertoires were compared before and after mRNA vaccination in COVID-19 convalescent patients and in infection-naive vaccine recipients. Altogether, roughly 10 COVID-19 convalescent patients and a handful of SARS-CoV-2-naive healthy vaccine recipients made up the full study. In the study, cultures from other donors were sequenced using the Oncomine TCR Beta short-read assay on an Illumina iSeq 100.

From the cysteine up to the phenylalanine, the CDR3 has a length of 15 residues. Just the 45-base CDR3 DNA is kept, in frame starting at base 1. CDR1 and CDR2, per the germline V gene (reference sequence), are SEHNR and FQNEAQ. Trimming removed 5 bases from V and 3 bases from J; the gene matches leave 7 bases unexplained. To identify antigen-specific CD4+ T cell clonotypes by their expansion, the ViraFEST assay first stimulated PBMC with viral peptide pools and then applied TCR sequencing. After about 9 days of culture, CD4+ T cells were isolated with the EasySep CD4+ T cell isolation kit. Healthy vaccine recipients had no prior SARS-CoV-2 infection, confirmed by negative nucleocapsid antibodies before and after vaccination. Each well held fewer than 2.5 million PBMC cultured in IMDM containing 5% human AB serum, roughly 9.6 IU/ml IL-2 and gentamicin, along with around 9.1 ug/ml peptides. On days 3 and 7, half of the culture medium was replaced with fresh IL-2-containing medium. Unless otherwise noted, each peptide stimulation condition was cultured in triplicate wells. PBMC were separated from whole blood using Ficoll-Paque Plus gradient centrifugation and were then either cryopreserved at -140C or used fresh. The spike proteins of SARS-CoV-2 and of the common cold coronaviruses HCoV-NL63, HCoV-OC43 and HCoV-229E were spanned by overlapping peptide pools. The QIAamp micro DNA kit was used to extract genomic DNA from the cultured CD4+ T cells.

To note about this clone: Its antigen specificity is not known. Base qualities are not provided; no much larger clone lies one nucleotide away.

The protocol used for the library was the immunoSEQ multiplex PCR assay. DNA from the cultured and isolated CD4+ T cells underwent TCR beta CDR3 sequencing. On the authors' methods: Non-productive TCR sequences were removed, reads were trimmed to the CDR3 region, and CDR3s of at least 7 amino acids were retained. Antigen-specific clonotypes were identified with the MANAFEST web app by comparing expansion in peptide wells against reference cultures. For clones to be considered positive, expansion at FDR<0.05 versus reference and all other wells, an odds ratio above 5, and a frequency above 0.1% in two replicate wells were required. A clonotype was defined as cross-reactive if the clonotype was significantly expanded both in SARS-CoV-2 spike wells and in at least one common cold coronavirus spike condition. Levenshtein distance calculated with the stringdist R package was used to assess CDR3 similarity, and unrooted trees were constructed with ape in R 3.6.1. TCRdb took this table from immuneACCESS and kept in-frame rearrangements with V and J called. Such tables lack part of the clones; where checked against another copy, unresolved V genes explain under half of the gap, and the rest is unexplained. Clone size and the V and J calls come from that table; the DNA yielded D and trimming. The sample yields 20,000 to 25,000 clones; approximately 70% were counted once. The biggest ten clones account for over 9.5% of the sample.

General conclusions and limits of the study: Among healthy vaccine recipients, nearly all vaccine-induced clones were SARS-CoV-2 mono-reactive, and only 1 of 255 was cross-reactive with common cold coronaviruses. Marked clonal contraction was observed in both infection-induced and vaccine-induced clones at late post-vaccination timepoints, consistent with waning T cell responses. Limitations of the study were the small number of convalescent patients and the absence of early post-infection timepoints.

In this chain, TRBV7-9 is recombined with TRBJ2-3; the central 8 bases match TRBD1. The receptor comes from a human donor who received a COVID-19 vaccine. The sequences come from CD4+ T cells from PBMCs cultured with HCoV-229E spike peptides, collected before COVID-19 vaccination. Sample cell subset or site, as interpreted from the label and publication: HCoV-229E spike overlapping peptide pool stimulation. The bases read TGTGCCAGCAGCCCGGCGGGACAGGCAACAGATACGCAGTATTTT. This codes for CASSPAGQATDTQYF.